Reported below is one T cell receptor beta chain. Its antigen specificity is not known. No base quality information exists; no much larger clone differs at one position. The QIAGEN blood and tissue kit was used to extract genomic DNA from sorted cells, and the DNA was quantified on a NanoDrop 1000. The immunoSEQ platform deep sequenced and quantified TCR alpha and beta chains by multiplex PCR of genomic DNA. The study's processing was this. IMGT gene and region definitions were used to annotate TCR sequences. Out-of-frame rearrangements served as a stand-in for the preselection repertoire and were compared with in-frame clonotypes. To estimate repertoire size, the study used the iCHAO1 estimator that comes with the immunoSEQ platform. Clonal inequality was measured with a Gini index on in-frame amino acid clonotypes, based on the Lorenz curve. Shared clonotypes were counted with the intersect function of the R package tcR, and similarity was scored with the Jaccard index. The R prcomp function was used without normalization to run principal component analysis of V, J and V-J usage frequencies. Entries here come from immuneACCESS through TCRdb and include only in-frame sequences with V and J called. Some clones fail to appear in such tables; in the studies checked, an unresolved V gene covers under half of the shortfall, and the cause of the remainder is unknown. V and J calls and clone size follow that table, whereas D and trimming were derived from the DNA. This sample holds more than 55,000 clones; approximately 94% were observed only once. The ten largest clonotypes hold 15% to 20% of the sample.

The sample comes from a study of human versus mouse CDR3 diversity and MHC coevolution (dated by TCRdb to the late 2010s). In terms of the full investigation: The immunoSEQ assay was reported to detect one in 200,000 T cells and to minimize amplification bias from multiplex PCR. Across the mouse and human samples, each sample yielded between 0.6 x 10^7 and 1.6 x 10^7 valid reads. The human cohort was made up of three healthy volunteer blood donors, who at collection were aged 30 to 40, 40 to 50 and 60 to 70, one donor in each range. Repertoires of human naive CD4 T cells were used as a reference for TCR selection on multiple MHC II alleles and were compared against human-TCR-locus transgenic mice carrying single MHC II. What the work shows at the level of the full study, not this receptor alone: Among all compared groups, most of the three human donors had the lowest clonal inequality scores. On average, humans had more CDR3 deletions and insertions than mice did, pointing to greater exonuclease and TdT activity. Repertoire diversity was not regarded as directly comparable between humans and mice because human T cells were selected on a handful of MHC II alleles. The largest TCR beta repertoire according to iCHAO1 estimates belonged to humans, at 1.5 million to 2 million clonotypes, a result attributed likely to selection by multiple MHC II molecules.

Naive CD4 T cells, defined as CD45RO-negative and CD62L-positive, were isolated from PBMCs by fluorescence-activated cell sorting. About 53 ml of fresh peripheral blood was drawn per donor, and PBMCs were isolated by Ficoll density centrifugation. All samples were sorted on a FACSAria III instrument and reached purity above 95%. Trimming takes 8 bases off V and 6 bases off J; junction bases not matched to a gene: 6. The CDR3 measures 13 amino acids from cysteine to phenylalanine. The retained sequence is limited to the CDR3, 39 bases, with the frame set at the first base. As encoded in the germline V gene (reference sequence), CDR1 is MNHEY while CDR2 is SMNVEV.

The sequencing input was naive CD4+ T cells from blood. The meaning of the sample's cell subset or site label: CD45RO-negative CD62L-positive naive CD4 T cells. The clonotype comes from a person between 55 and 69 years old in good health. The rearrangement combines TRBV27 with TRBJ2-2; TRBD1 matches 7 bases in the middle. CDR3 protein: CASPTGDAGELFF. The bases read TGTGCCAGCCCAACAGGGGACGCCGGGGAGCTGTTTTTT.